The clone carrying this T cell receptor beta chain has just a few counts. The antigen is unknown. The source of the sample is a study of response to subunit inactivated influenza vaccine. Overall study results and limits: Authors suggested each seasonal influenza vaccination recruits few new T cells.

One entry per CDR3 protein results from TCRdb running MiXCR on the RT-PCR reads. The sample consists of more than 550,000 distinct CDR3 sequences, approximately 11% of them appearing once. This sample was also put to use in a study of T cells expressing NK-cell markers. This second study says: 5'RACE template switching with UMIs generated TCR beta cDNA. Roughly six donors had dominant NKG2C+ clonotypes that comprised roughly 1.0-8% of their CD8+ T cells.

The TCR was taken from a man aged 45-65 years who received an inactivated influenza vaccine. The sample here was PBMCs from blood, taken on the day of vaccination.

This CDR3 is CASSQNKGNEQFF. The CDR3 region has the DNA TGTGCCAGCAGCCAAAACAAGGGGAATGAGCAGTTCTTC. The chain has TRBV4-2 and TRBJ2-1; the D gene is possibly TRBD1 (5 bases). Looked up from germline, CDR1 is LGHNA and CDR2 is YNFKEQ. V was pared by 2 bases and J by 7 bases, with 9 bases between. CDR3 length: 13 amino acids.